This T cell receptor (beta chain) was recovered during a study of shared clonotypes between healthy human individuals. This clone has only one observation. This sample includes further DNA sequences coding for the same CDR3. Germline CDR1 is SGHAT and CDR2 is FQNNGV. This CDR3 contains 14 residues. Trimming removed 3 bases from V and 0 bases from J; junction bases left unmatched: 2. Per the study methods: Filtering differed since immunoSEQ provided only junctions, with no quality scores. Only in-frame clones appear in the TCRdb table, and some are missing; sequencing was by immunoSEQ multiplex PCR. V, J and clone size derive from that table, while D and trimming were established from the DNA sequence. Among just over 2,000,000 clones listed, 85% to 95% were seen once.

The specimen sequenced was naive CD4+ T cells sorted from blood. The subset denotes: CD45RA+ positively selected. This receptor was taken from a man between 18 and 29 years old in good health. V usage is TRBV11-2 and J usage is TRBJ2-7, with 7 nucleotides matching TRBD1. CDR3 amino acids: CASSLDRLSYEQYF. CDR3 in DNA: TGTGCCAGCAGCTTGGACAGGCTCTCCTACGAGCAGTACTTC.